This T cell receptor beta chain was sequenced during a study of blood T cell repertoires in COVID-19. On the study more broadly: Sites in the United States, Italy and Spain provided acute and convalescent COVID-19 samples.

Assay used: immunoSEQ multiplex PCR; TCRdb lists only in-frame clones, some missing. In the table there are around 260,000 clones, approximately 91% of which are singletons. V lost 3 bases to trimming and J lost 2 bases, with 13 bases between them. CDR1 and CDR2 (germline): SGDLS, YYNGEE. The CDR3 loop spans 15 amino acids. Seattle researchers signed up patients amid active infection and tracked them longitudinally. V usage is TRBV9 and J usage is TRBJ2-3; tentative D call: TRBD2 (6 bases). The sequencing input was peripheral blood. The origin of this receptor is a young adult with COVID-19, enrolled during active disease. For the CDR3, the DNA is TGTGCCAGCAGCGGCGCGGGGTCATACACAGATACGCAGTATTTT. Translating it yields CASSGAGSYTDTQYF.